The rows below give T cell receptor beta chains drawn from one sample of a study of blood T cell repertoires in COVID-19. Measured with immunoSEQ multiplex PCR; TCRdb has only the in-frame clones, and not every one. The table includes some 340,000 clones, 85% to 95% detected once. The specimen sequenced was PBMCs or T cells enriched from blood (not recorded which). The source is a woman in her thirties who had been exposed to COVID-19. Both conserved end residues are part of each CDR3. Each record gives: D gene, J gene, V gene, CDR3 protein, CDR3 DNA. D genes are given only for firm matches.

. TRBJ1-6 TRBV6-6 CASSLGGGPLHF TGTGCCAGCAGTCTAGGCGGGGGTCCCCTCCACTTT
. TRBJ2-7 TRBV19 CASSVVGVYEQYF TGTGCCAGTAGTGTGGTCGGGGTCTACGAGCAGTACTTC
. TRBJ1-6 TRBV9 CASSVGEGVGSYNSPLHF TGTGCCAGCAGCGTAGGGGAAGGGGTTGGATCCTATAATTCACCCCTCCACTTT
. TRBJ1-2 TRBV3-1/TRBV3-2 CASNNGGGGYTF TGTGCCAGCAACAATGGGGGAGGAGGGTACACCTTC
. TRBJ1-1 TRBV18 CASSPPERVGTEAFF TGTGCCAGCTCACCACCGGAACGGGTAGGAACTGAAGCTTTCTTT
TRBD1 TRBJ2-2 TRBV6-4 CASSAGTGTGELFF TGTGCCAGCAGTGCCGGGACAGGGACCGGGGAGCTGTTTTTT
TRBD1 TRBJ2-2 TRBV5-1 CASSTQGQGNTGELFF TGCGCCAGCAGCACACAAGGACAGGGGAACACCGGGGAGCTGTTTTTT
. TRBJ1-1 TRBV6-5 CASSRTGTEAFF TGTGCCAGCAGCCGCACAGGCACTGAAGCTTTCTTT
. TRBJ1-2 TRBV29-1 CSVEGVYGYTF TGCAGCGTTGAAGGAGTATATGGCTACACCTTC
TRBD1 TRBJ1-5 TRBV6-2/TRBV6-3 CASSSRPRGQGEGYSNQPQHF TGTGCCAGCAGTTCACGTCCCCGGGGACAGGGAGAGGGATATAGCAATCAGCCCCAGCATTTT